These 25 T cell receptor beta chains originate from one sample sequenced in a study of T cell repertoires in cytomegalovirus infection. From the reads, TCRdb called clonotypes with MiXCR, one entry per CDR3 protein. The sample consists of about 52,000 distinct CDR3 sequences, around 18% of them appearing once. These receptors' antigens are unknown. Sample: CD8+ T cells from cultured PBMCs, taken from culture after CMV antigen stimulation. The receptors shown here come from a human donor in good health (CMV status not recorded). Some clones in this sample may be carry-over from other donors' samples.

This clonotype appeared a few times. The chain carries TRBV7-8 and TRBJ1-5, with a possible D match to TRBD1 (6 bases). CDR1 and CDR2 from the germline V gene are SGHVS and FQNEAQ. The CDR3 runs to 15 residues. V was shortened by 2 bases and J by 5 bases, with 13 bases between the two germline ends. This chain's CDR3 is CASSLTYRADQPQHF. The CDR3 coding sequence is TGTGCCAGCAGCTTAACTTACAGGGCAGATCAGCCCCAGCATTTT.

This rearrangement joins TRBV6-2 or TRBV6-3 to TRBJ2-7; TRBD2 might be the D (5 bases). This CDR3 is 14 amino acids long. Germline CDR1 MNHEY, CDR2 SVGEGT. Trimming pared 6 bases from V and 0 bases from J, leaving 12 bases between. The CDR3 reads CASSPEGNSYEQYF. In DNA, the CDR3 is TGTGCCAGCAGCCCCGAGGGCAACTCCTACGAGCAGTACTTC.

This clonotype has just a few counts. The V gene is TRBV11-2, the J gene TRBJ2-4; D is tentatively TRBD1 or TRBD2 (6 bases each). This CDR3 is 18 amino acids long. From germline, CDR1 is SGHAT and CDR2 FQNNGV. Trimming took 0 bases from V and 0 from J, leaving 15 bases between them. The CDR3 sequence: CASSLDRGGLLAKNIQYF. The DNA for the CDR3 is TGTGCCAGCAGCTTAGATCGTGGGGGGCTCTTAGCCAAAAACATTCAGTACTTC.

CDR3 region: CASSLREKGSYEQYF. The CDR3, as DNA: TGTGCCAGCAGCCTTAGGGAAAAGGGGTCCTACGAGCAGTACTTC. The chain carries TRBV28 and TRBJ2-7; the D gene is possibly TRBD1 (5 bases). The CDR3 is 15 residues long. In germline, CDR1 is MDHEN, CDR2 SYDVKM. V lost 6 bases, J lost 1 base, and 16 bases lay in between.

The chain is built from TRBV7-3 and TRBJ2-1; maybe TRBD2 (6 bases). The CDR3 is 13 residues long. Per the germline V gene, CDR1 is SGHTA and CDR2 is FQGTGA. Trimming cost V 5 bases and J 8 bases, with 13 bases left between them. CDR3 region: CASSRGALDEQFF. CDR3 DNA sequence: TGTGCCAGCAGCCGCGGGGCCCTCGATGAGCAGTTCTTC.

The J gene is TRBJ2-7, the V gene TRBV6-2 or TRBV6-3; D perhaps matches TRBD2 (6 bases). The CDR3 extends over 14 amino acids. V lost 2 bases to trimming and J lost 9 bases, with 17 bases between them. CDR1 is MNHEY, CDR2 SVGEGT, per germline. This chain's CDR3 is CASSYGGPGGAQYF. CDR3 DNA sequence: TGTGCCAGCAGTTACGGAGGGCCTGGGGGAGCGCAGTACTTC.

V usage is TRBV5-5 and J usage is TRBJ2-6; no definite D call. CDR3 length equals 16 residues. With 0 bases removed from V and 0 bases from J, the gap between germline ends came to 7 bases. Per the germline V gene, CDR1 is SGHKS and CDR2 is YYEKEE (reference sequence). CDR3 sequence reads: CASSLVSPSGANVLTF. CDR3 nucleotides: TGTGCCAGCAGCTTGGTATCGCCCTCTGGGGCCAACGTCCTGACTTTC.

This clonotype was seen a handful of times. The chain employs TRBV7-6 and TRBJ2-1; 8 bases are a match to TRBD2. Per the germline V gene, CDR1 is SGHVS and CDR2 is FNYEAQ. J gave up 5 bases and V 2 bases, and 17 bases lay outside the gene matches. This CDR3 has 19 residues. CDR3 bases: TGTGCCAGCAGCTTAACGCCCGGGGGGGGCCTACGCCTGGACAATGAGCAGTTCTTC. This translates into CASSLTPGGGLRLDNEQFF.

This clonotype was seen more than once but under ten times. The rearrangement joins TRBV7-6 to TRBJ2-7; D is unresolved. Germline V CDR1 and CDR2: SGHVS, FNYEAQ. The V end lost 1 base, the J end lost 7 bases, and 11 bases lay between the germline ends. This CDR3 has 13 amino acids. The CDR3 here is CASSLVSNREQYF. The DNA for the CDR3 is TGTGCCAGCAGCTTAGTGTCCAACCGGGAGCAGTACTTC. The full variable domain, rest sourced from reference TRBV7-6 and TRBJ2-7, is GAGVSQSPRYKVTKRGQDVALRCDPISGHVSLYWYRQALGQGPEFLTYFNYEAQQDKSGLPNDRFSAERPEGSISTLTIQRTEQRDSAMYRCASSLVSNREQYFGPGTRLTVT.

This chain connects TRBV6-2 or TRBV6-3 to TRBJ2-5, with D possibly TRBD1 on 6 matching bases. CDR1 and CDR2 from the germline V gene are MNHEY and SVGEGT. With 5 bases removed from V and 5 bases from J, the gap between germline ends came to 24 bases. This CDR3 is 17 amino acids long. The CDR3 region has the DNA TGTGCCAGCAGTACATACCCGGGACAAGGAATTTCGGAGACCCAGTACTTC. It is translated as CASSTYPGQGISETQYF.

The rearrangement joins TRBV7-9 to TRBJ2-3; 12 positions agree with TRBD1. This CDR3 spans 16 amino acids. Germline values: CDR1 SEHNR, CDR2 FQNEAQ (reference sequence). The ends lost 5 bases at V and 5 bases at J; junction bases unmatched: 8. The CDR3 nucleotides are TGTGCCAGCAGCACCCGGGACAGGGGGCGGGAAGATACGCAGTATTTT. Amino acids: CASSTRDRGREDTQYF.

CDR3 DNA: TGTGCCAGCAGCTCTTACGGAGATAGAATCACAGATACGCAGTATTTT. This gives the protein CASSSYGDRITDTQYF. The gene calls are TRBV7-2 and TRBJ2-3; D uncertain. This CDR3 has 16 amino acids. Per the germline V gene, CDR1 is SGHTA and CDR2 is FQGNSA. Trimming pared 4 bases from V and 2 bases from J, leaving 16 bases between.

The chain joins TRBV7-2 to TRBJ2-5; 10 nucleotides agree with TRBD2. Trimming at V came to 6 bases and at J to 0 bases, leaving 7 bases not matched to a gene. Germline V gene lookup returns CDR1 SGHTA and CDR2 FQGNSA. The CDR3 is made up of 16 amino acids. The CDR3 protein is CASRAHSGGYQETQYF. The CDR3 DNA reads TGTGCCAGCAGGGCCCATAGCGGGGGGTACCAAGAGACCCAGTACTTC.

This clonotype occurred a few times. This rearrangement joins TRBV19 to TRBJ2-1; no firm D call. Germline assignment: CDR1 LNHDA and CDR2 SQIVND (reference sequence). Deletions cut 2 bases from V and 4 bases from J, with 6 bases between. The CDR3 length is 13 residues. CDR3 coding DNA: TGTGCCAGTAGTATAACCAGTTACAATGAGCAGTTCTTC. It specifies CASSITSYNEQFF.

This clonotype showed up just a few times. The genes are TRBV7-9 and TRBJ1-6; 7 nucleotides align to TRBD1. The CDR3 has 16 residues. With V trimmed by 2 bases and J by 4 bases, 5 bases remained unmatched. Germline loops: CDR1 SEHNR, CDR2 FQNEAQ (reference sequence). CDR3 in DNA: TGTGCCAGCAGCTTACTCAGGGGACAGTATAATTCACCCCTCCACTTT. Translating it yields CASSLLRGQYNSPLHF.

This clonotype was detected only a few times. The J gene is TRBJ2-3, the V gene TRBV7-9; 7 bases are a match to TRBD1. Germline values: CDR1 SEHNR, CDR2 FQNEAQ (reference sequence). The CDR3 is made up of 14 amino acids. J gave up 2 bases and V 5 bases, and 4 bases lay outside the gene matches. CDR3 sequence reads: CASSPTGDTDTQYF. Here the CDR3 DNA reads TGTGCCAGCAGCCCAACAGGGGACACAGATACGCAGTATTTT.

Here the CDR3 reads CASSWTTGENYGYTF. The CDR3, as DNA: TGTGCCAGTAGCTGGACGACAGGGGAAAACTATGGCTACACCTTC. This sequence joins TRBV19 and TRBJ1-2; 8 bases fit TRBD1. With 6 bases clipped from V and 2 bases from J, the junction kept 8 bases outside the gene matches. The CDR3 runs to 15 residues. CDR1 LNHDA and CDR2 SQIVND come from the germline V gene (reference sequence).

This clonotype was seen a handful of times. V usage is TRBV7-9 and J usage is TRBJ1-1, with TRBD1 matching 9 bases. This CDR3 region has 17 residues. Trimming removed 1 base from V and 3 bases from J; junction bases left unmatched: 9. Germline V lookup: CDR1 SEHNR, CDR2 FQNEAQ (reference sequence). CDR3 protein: CASSLEGGQGNYTEAFF. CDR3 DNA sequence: TGTGCCAGCAGCTTAGAGGGGGGACAGGGAAACTACACTGAAGCTTTCTTT.

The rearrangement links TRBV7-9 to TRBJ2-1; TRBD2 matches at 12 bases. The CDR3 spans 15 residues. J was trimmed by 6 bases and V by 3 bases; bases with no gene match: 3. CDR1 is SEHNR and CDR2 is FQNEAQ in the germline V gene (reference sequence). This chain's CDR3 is CASSFRLAGVNEQFF. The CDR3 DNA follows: TGTGCCAGCAGCTTTCGACTAGCGGGAGTCAATGAGCAGTTCTTC.

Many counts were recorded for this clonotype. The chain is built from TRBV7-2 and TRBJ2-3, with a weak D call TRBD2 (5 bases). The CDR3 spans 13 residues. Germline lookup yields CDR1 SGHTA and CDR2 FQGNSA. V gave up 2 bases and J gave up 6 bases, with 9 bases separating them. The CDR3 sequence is CASSLSRADTQYF. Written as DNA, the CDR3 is TGTGCCAGCAGCTTATCGCGGGCGGATACGCAGTATTTT.

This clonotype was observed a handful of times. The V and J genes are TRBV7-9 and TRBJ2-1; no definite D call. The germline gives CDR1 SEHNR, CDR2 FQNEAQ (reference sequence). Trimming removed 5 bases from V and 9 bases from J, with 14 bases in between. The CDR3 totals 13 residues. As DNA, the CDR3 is TGTGCCAGCAGCAACACAAACTGGAGTGAGCAGTTCTTC. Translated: CASSNTNWSEQFF.

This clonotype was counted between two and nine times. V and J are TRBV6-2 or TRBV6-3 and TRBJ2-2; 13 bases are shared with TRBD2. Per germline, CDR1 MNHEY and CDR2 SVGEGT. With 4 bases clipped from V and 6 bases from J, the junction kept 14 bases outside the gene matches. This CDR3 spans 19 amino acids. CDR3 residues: CASSSRTTTSGGSPGELFF. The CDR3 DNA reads TGTGCCAGCAGTTCCCGGACCACGACTAGCGGGGGGAGTCCCGGGGAGCTGTTTTTT.

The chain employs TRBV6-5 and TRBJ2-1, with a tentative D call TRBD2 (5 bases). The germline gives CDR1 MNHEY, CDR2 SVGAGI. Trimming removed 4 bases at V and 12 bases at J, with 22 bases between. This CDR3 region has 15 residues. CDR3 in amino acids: CASSFGLFREGGQFF. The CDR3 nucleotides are TGTGCCAGCAGTTTCGGACTCTTTCGGGAAGGTGGGCAGTTCTTC.

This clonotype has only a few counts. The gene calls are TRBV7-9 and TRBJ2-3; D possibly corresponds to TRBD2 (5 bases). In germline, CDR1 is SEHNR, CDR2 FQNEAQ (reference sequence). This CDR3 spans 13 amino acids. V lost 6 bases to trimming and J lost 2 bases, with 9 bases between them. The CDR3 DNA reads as TGTGCCAGCAGACCGGGATTCACAGATACGCAGTATTTT. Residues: CASRPGFTDTQYF.

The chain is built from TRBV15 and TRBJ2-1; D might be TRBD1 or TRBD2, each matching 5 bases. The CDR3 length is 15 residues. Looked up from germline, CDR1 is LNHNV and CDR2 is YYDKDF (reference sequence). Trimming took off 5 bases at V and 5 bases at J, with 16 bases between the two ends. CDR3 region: CATSGKRGPNNEQFF. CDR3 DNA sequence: TGTGCCACCAGCGGGAAAAGGGGACCCAACAATGAGCAGTTCTTC.